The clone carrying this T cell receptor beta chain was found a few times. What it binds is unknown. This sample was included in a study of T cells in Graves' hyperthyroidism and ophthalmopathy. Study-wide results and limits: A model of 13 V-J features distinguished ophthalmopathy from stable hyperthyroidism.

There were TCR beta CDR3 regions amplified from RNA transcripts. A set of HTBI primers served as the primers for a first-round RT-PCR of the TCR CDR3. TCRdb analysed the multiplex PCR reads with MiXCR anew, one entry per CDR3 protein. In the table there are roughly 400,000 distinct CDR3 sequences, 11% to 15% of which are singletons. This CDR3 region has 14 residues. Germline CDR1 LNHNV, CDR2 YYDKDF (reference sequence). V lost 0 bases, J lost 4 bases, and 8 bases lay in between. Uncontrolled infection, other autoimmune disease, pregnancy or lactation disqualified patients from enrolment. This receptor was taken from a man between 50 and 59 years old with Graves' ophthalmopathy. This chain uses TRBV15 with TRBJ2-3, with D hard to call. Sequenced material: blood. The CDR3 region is CATSRDRPPDTQYF. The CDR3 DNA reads TGTGCCACCAGCAGAGATAGACCTCCAGATACGCAGTATTTT.